This TCR beta chain was retrieved from a study of blood T cell repertoires in COVID-19. Study-wide context: Samples taken during acute and convalescent COVID-19 were collected in the United States, Italy and Spain. The cDNA or gDNA used as material had been derived from T cells, B-cell-depleted T cells, or PBMCs.

Between the trimmed V and J ends, which lost 0 bases and 4 bases, there was a span of 6 bases. Per the germline V gene, CDR1 is MNHNY and CDR2 is SVGAGI (reference sequence). This CDR3 comprises 13 residues. Per the original methods: From reference gene primer amplification, estimates of nucleated cell counts were derived. Profiling relied on immunoSEQ multiplex PCR, and the TCRdb table lists in-frame clones only, not all of them. Clone size and the V and J calls come from that table; the DNA yielded D and trimming. Of about 94,000 clones in the sample, around 87% were seen once. The sample comprised peripheral blood. The chain joins TRBV6-6 to TRBJ1-1; D ambiguous. This sequence was found in a woman of 80 years or more with acute or convalescent COVID-19. The CDR3 nucleotides are TGTGCCAGCAGTTACTCAAGAGGCACTGAAGCTTTCTTT. Its protein product is CASSYSRGTEAFF.